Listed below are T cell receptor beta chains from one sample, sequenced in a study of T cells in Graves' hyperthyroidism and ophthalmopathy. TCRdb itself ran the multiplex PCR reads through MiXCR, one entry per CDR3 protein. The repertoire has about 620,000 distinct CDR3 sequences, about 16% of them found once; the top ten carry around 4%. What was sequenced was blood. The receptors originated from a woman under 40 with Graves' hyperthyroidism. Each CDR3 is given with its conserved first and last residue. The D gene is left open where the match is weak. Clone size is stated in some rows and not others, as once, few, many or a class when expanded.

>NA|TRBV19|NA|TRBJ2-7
CASSIGGTITSYEQYF
TGTGCCAGTAGTATTGGCGGGACAATTACCTCCTACGAGCAGTACTTC
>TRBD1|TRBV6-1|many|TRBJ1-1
CASTLTWTGNTEAFF
TGTGCCAGCACCTTAACGTGGACAGGGAACACTGAAGCTTTCTTT
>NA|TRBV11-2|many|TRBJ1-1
CASSLAASYNTEAFF
TGTGCCAGCAGCTTAGCCGCAAGTTACAACACTGAAGCTTTCTTT
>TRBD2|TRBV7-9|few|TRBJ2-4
CASSLSVAGGNIQYF
TGTGCCAGCAGCTTAAGCGTAGCGGGAGGGAACATTCAGTACTTC
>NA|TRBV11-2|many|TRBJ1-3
CASSIRGDPGNTIYF
TGTGCCAGCAGCATCCGGGGTGACCCTGGAAACACCATATATTTT
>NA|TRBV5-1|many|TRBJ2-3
CASSLDGYTDTQYF
TGCGCCAGCAGCTTGGACGGGTACACAGATACGCAGTATTTT
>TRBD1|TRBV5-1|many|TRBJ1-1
CASEGTVGSQRVGATEAFF
TGCGCCAGTGAGGGGACAGTGGGCTCGCAAAGGGTGGGAGCCACTGAAGCTTTCTTT
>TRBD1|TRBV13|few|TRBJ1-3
CASSTGTGGSGNTIYF
TGTGCCAGCAGCACCGGGACAGGGGGATCTGGAAACACCATATATTTT
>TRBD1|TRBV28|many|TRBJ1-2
CASSTTGGLYGYTF
TGTGCCAGCAGCACGACAGGGGGCTTATATGGCTACACCTTC
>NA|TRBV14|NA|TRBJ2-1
CASSQNSYNEQFF
TGTGCCAGCAGCCAAAACAGCTACAATGAGCAGTTCTTC
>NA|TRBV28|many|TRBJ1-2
CASHQGMGYGYTF
TGTGCCAGCCATCAGGGGATGGGCTATGGCTACACCTTC
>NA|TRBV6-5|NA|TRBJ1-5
CASGDGSNQPQHF
TGTGCCAGCGGGGACGGTAGCAATCAGCCCCAGCATTTT
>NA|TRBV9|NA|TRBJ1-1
CASSSHGGATEAFF
TGTGCCAGCAGCTCCCATGGAGGGGCCACTGAAGCTTTCTTT
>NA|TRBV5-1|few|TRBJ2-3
CASSLGVTSTDTQYF
TGCGCCAGCAGCTTGGGGGTGACTAGCACAGATACGCAGTATTTT
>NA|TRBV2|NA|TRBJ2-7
CASSERRGLPYEQYF
TGTGCCAGCAGTGAGCGGAGGGGACTCCCCTACGAGCAGTACTTC
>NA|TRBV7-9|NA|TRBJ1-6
CASSLEGDNSPLHF
TGTGCCAGCAGCTTAGAAGGGGATAATTCACCCCTCCACTTT
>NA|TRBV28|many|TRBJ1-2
CASSEGDTGYTF
TGTGCCAGCAGTGAAGGGGACACCGGCTACACCTTC
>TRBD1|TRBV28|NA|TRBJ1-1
CASSYTLGTGAHTEAFF
TGTGCCAGCAGTTATACCCTCGGGACAGGGGCTCACACTGAAGCTTTCTTT
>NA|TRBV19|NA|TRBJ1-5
CASSMWGGAGNQPQHF
TGTGCCAGTAGTATGTGGGGAGGGGCCGGCAATCAGCCCCAGCATTTT
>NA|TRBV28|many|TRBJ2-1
CASSANPGTTDNEQFF
TGTGCCAGCAGCGCTAATCCGGGGACAACCGACAATGAGCAGTTCTTC
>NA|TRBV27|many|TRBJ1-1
CASSLSGRGNTEAFF
TGTGCCAGCAGTTTATCTGGTAGAGGGAACACTGAAGCTTTCTTT
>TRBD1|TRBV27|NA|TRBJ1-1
CASSLITGGYTEAFF
TGTGCCAGCAGTTTAATCACAGGGGGCTACACTGAAGCTTTCTTT
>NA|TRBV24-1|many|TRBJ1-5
CATSRASIDQPQHF
TGTGCCACCTCGAGGGCGTCTATCGATCAGCCCCAGCATTTT
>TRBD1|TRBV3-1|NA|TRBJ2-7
CASSQGGTGLEQYF
TGTGCCAGCAGCCAAGGAGGGACAGGACTCGAGCAGTACTTC
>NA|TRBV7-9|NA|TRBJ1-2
CASSVGTYYNNYGYTF
TGTGCCAGCAGCGTAGGGACATACTACAACAACTATGGCTACACCTTC
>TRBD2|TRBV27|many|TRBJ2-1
CASSLRRTSGTTYNEQFF
TGTGCCAGCAGTTTAAGACGGACTAGCGGAACCACCTACAATGAGCAGTTCTTC
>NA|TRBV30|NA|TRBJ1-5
CAWNRGSNQPQHF
TGTGCCTGGAACCGGGGTAGCAATCAGCCCCAGCATTTT
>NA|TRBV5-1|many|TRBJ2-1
CASSLRTPNNEQFF
TGCGCCAGCAGCTTGAGGACTCCAAACAATGAGCAGTTCTTC
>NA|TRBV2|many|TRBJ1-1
CASRDHEGQNTEAFF
TGTGCCAGCAGAGACCATGAGGGGCAGAACACTGAAGCTTTCTTT
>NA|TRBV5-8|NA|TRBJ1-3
CASSSGTLSSGNTIYF
TGTGCCAGCAGTTCGGGGACACTTAGCTCTGGAAACACCATATATTTT
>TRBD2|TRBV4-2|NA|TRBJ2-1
CASSPNSGGYNEQFF
TGTGCCAGCAGCCCGAATAGCGGGGGCTACAATGAGCAGTTCTTC
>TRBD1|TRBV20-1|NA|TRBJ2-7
CSTTGGTSYEQYF
TGCAGCACAACAGGGGGGACCTCCTACGAGCAGTACTTC
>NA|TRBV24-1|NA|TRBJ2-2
CATQGFGGELFF
TGTGCCACCCAGGGTTTTGGGGGGGAGCTGTTTTTT
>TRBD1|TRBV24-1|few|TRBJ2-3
CATSDPGTDRDTQYF
TGTGCCACCAGTGACCCCGGGACAGACCGAGATACGCAGTATTTT
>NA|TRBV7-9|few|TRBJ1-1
CASSLRVAVGDTEAFF
TGTGCCAGCAGCCTACGCGTCGCGGTCGGCGACACTGAAGCTTTCTTT
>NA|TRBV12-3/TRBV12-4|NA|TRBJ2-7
CASSFNRLYEQYF
TGTGCCAGCAGTTTCAACAGGTTGTACGAGCAGTACTTC
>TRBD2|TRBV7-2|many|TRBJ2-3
CASSSSGLAQDTQYF
TGTGCCAGCAGCTCTTCGGGACTAGCCCAAGATACGCAGTATTTT
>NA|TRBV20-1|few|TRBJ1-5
CSVWDVNQPQHF
TGCAGTGTATGGGATGTCAATCAGCCCCAGCATTTT
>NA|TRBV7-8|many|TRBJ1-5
CASSPRRGGNQPQHF
TGTGCCAGCAGCCCCCGAAGGGGAGGCAATCAGCCCCAGCATTTT
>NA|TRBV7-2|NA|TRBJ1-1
CASSSGGGATEAFF
TGTGCCAGCAGCTCGGGGGGGGGCGCCACTGAAGCTTTCTTT
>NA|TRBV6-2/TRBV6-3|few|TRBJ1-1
CASNWGHTSEAFF
TGTGCCAGCAATTGGGGACACACCTCCGAAGCTTTCTTT
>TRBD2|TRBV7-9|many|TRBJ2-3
CASSLTSGRGGDTQYF
TGTGCCAGCAGCTTAACCAGCGGGAGGGGTGGAGATACGCAGTATTTT
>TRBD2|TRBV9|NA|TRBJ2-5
CASSVIPSGRETQYF
TGTGCCAGCAGCGTAATCCCTAGCGGGAGAGAGACCCAGTACTTC
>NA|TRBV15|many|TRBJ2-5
CATSRAEETQYF
TGTGCCACCAGCAGGGCAGAGGAGACCCAGTACTTC
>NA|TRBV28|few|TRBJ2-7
CASSLIRESREQYF
TGTGCCAGCAGTTTAATACGGGAGTCGCGCGAGCAGTACTTC
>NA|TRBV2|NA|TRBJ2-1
CAIHSSERLNEQFF
TGTGCCATACATTCTAGCGAGCGGTTAAATGAGCAGTTCTTC
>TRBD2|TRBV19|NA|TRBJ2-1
CASRRSGVYNEQFF
TGTGCCAGTAGGCGTAGCGGGGTCTACAATGAGCAGTTCTTC
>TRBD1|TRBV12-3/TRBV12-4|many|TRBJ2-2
CASSLFQGAGGELFF
TGTGCCAGCAGTTTATTCCAGGGGGCTGGCGGGGAGCTGTTTTTT
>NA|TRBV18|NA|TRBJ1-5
CASSLNTGNQPQHF
TGTGCCAGCTCACTCAATACAGGCAATCAGCCCCAGCATTTT
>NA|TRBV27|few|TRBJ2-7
CASCLRPGLPRFEQYF
TGTGCCAGCTGTCTACGCCCAGGGCTCCCTAGGTTCGAGCAGTACTTC
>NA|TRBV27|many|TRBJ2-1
CASSLEPLALLRNEQFF
TGTGCCAGCAGCCTCGAGCCCTTAGCGCTCCTTCGCAATGAGCAGTTCTTC
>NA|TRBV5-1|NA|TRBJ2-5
CASSLGTTKETQYF
TGCGCCAGCAGCTTGGGGACTACGAAAGAGACCCAGTACTTC
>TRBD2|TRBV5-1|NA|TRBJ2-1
CASSLARTSDSYNEQFF
TGCGCCAGCAGCTTGGCCCGGACTAGCGACTCCTACAATGAGCAGTTCTTC
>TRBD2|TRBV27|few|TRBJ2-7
CASRNGGVEQYF
TGTGCCAGCAGAAATGGGGGGGTCGAGCAGTACTTC
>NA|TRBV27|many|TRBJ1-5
CASSLIRAQPQHF
TGTGCCAGCAGTTTAATTAGGGCTCAGCCCCAGCATTTT
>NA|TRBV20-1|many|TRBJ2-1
CSASFSRDEQFF
TGCAGTGCTAGCTTCAGCCGGGATGAGCAGTTCTTC
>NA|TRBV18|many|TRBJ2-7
CASSSHRGNEQYF
TGTGCCAGCTCGTCCCACCGGGGTAACGAGCAGTACTTC